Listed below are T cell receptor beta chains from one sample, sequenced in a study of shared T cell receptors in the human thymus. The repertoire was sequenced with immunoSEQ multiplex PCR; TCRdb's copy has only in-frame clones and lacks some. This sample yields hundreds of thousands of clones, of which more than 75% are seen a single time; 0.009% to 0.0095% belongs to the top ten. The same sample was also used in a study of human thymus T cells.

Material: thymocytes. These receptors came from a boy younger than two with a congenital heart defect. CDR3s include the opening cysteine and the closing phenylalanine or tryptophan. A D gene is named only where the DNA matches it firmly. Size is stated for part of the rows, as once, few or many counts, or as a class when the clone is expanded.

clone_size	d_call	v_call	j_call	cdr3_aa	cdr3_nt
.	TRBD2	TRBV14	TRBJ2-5	CASSQGNGTSQETQYF	TGTGCCAGCAGCCAAGGAAACGGGACTAGCCAAGAGACCCAGTACTTC
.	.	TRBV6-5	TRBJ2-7	CASSPYGQGRYEQYF	TGTGCCAGCAGTCCCTACGGGCAGGGGCGCTACGAGCAGTACTTC
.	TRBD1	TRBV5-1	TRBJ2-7	CASSLRQGYIYEQYF	TGCGCCAGCAGCTTAAGACAGGGATATATCTACGAGCAGTACTTC
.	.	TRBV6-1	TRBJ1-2	CASSSSGEFAYGYTF	TGTGCCAGCAGTTCTTCAGGGGAGTTCGCCTATGGCTACACCTTC
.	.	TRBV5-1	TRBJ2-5	CASSTKDWETQYF	TGCGCCAGCAGCACTAAAGACTGGGAGACCCAGTACTTC
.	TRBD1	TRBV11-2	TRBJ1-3	CASSTQGAGNTIYF	TGTGCCAGCAGCACTCAGGGGGCTGGAAACACCATATATTTT
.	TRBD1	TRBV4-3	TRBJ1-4	CASSQDGTGGEKLFF	TGCGCCAGCAGCCAAGATGGGACAGGCGGTGAAAAACTGTTTTTT
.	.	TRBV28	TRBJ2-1	CASSFWGQHLVPSYNEQFF	TGTGCCAGCAGTTTTTGGGGACAACATTTGGTTCCATCCTACAATGAGCAGTTCTTC
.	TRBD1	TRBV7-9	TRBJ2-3	CASSSHRGDTQYF	TGTGCCAGCAGCTCCCACAGGGGAGATACGCAGTATTTT
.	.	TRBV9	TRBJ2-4	CASSVGPGEKILAKNIQYF	TGTGCCAGCAGCGTAGGGCCGGGGGAAAAAATCTTAGCCAAAAACATTCAGTACTTC
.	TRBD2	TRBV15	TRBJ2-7	CATSRGLAGGARYEQYF	TGTGCCACCAGCAGAGGACTAGCGGGAGGTGCCCGGTACGAGCAGTACTTC
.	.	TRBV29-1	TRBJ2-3	CSAPGGSTDTQYF	TGCAGCGCGCCTGGCGGCAGCACAGATACGCAGTATTTT
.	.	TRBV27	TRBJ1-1	CASILLPSSSGHFEAFF	TGTGCCAGCATCCTCCTACCATCTTCCTCCGGACACTTTGAAGCTTTCTTT
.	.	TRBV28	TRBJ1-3	CASSFGSSGNTIYF	TGTGCCAGCAGTTTCGGTAGCTCTGGAAACACCATATATTTT
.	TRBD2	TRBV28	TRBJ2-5	CASTMTSRVGTQYF	TGTGCCAGCACTATGACTAGCAGGGTGGGGACCCAGTACTTC
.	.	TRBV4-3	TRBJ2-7	CASSLTQDSSLYEQYF	TGCGCCAGCAGCCTAACCCAGGACAGCTCTCTCTACGAGCAGTACTTC
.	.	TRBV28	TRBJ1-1	CASSISRGVMNTEAFF	TGTGCCAGCAGCATAAGCAGGGGAGTAATGAACACTGAAGCTTTCTTT
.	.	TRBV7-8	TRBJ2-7	CASSLAGAPPGLQGYEQYF	TGTGCCAGCAGCTTAGCGGGGGCCCCTCCAGGGTTACAAGGCTACGAGCAGTACTTC
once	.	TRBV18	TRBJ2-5	CASSPAVQETQYF	TGTGCCAGCTCACCGGCAGTACAAGAGACCCAGTACTTC
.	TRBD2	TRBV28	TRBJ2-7	CASSLAGENNEQYF	TGTGCCAGCAGTTTAGCGGGAGAGAACAACGAGCAGTACTTC
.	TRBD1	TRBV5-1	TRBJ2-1	CASSLFRTGDNEQFF	TGCGCCAGCAGCTTGTTCCGGACAGGGGACAATGAGCAGTTCTTC
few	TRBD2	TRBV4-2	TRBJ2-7	CASSQPGTSGGYHEQYF	TGTGCCAGCAGCCAACCTGGGACTAGCGGGGGGTACCACGAGCAGTACTTC
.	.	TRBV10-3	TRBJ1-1	CAISESRHEAFF	TGTGCCATCAGTGAGTCCCGACATGAAGCTTTCTTT
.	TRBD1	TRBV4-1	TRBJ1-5	CASSQERRGQGRQPQHF	TGCGCCAGCAGCCAAGAGCGGAGGGGACAGGGGCGTCAGCCCCAGCATTTT
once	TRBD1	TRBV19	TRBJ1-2	CASTKQPRTGEGGYTF	TGTGCCAGTACCAAACAACCCCGGACAGGGGAGGGCGGCTACACCTTC
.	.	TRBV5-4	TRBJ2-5	CASSLTRGVDQETQYF	TGTGCCAGCAGCTTGACCAGGGGAGTAGACCAAGAGACCCAGTACTTC
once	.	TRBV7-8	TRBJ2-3	CASSLLSGADTQYF	TGTGCCAGCAGCTTACTTTCGGGGGCAGATACGCAGTATTTT
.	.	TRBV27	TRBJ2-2	CASSVSGELFF	TGTGCCAGCAGCGTATCTGGGGAGCTGTTTTTT
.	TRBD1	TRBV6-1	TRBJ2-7	CASSGTGGPEEQYF	TGTGCCAGCAGTGGGACAGGAGGCCCCGAGGAGCAGTACTTC
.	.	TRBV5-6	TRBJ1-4	CASSNYRDGEKLFF	TGTGCCAGCAGCAACTACAGGGACGGGGAAAAACTGTTTTTT
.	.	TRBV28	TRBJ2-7	CASRVGPGLSYEQYF	TGTGCCAGCAGAGTAGGTCCAGGGTTATCCTACGAGCAGTACTTC
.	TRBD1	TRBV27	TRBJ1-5	CASSLSGQGRKSNQPQHF	TGTGCCAGCAGTTTATCGGGACAGGGGAGGAAGAGCAATCAGCCCCAGCATTTT
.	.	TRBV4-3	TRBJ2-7	CASSQDLSPAYEQYF	TGCGCCAGCAGCCAAGATTTGTCGCCAGCCTACGAGCAGTACTTC
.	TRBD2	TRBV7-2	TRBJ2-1	CASSLVAGGYNEQFF	TGTGCCAGCAGCTTAGTAGCGGGAGGGTACAATGAGCAGTTCTTC
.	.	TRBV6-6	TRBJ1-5	CASRRDSNQPQHF	TGTGCCAGCAGGAGAGATAGCAATCAGCCCCAGCATTTT
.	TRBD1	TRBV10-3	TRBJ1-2	CAFLTGDYGYTF	TGTGCCTTCTTGACAGGGGACTATGGCTACACCTTC
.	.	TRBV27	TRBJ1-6	CASTGGNSPLHF	TGTGCCAGCACGGGGGGAAATTCACCCCTCCACTTT
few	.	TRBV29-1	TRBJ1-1	CSVEAAGQDSMNTEAFF	TGCAGCGTTGAAGCGGCAGGGCAGGATTCCATGAACACTGAAGCTTTCTTT
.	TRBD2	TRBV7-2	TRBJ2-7	CASSFVSSSGSYEQYF	TGTGCCAGCAGCTTCGTGTCGTCCAGCGGGAGTTACGAGCAGTACTTC
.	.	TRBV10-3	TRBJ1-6	CAISVLGADNSPLHF	TGTGCCATCAGTGTCCTAGGGGCCGATAATTCACCCCTCCACTTT
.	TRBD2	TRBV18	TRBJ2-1	CASSGEGKDEQFF	TGTGCCAGCTCGGGGGAGGGGAAAGATGAGCAGTTCTTC
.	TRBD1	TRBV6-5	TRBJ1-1	CASSYTGEEAFF	TGTGCCAGCAGCTACACAGGGGAGGAAGCTTTCTTT
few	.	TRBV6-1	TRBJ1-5	CASSERTPIGNQPQHF	TGTGCCAGCAGTGAAAGGACACCGATCGGCAATCAGCCCCAGCATTTT
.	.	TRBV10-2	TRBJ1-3	CASSKPRGGLGNTIYF	TGCGCCAGCAGTAAACCGCGGGGGGGTCTTGGAAACACCATATATTTT
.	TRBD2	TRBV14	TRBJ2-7	CASSPGGGSYEQYF	TGTGCCAGCAGCCCGGGGGGGGGTTCCTACGAGCAGTACTTC
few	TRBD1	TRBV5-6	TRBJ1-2	CASSQPPQGAPANYGYTF	TGTGCCAGCAGCCAACCCCCACAGGGGGCGCCGGCTAACTATGGCTACACCTTC
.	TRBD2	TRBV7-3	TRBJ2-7	CASSITSGGSYEQYF	TGTGCCAGCAGCATTACTAGCGGGGGGTCCTACGAGCAGTACTTC
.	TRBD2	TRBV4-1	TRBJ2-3	CASSQDSSGGSTDTQYF	TGCGCCAGCAGCCAAGATTCCAGCGGGGGGTCCACAGATACGCAGTATTTT
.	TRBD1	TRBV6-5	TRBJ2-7	CASSQDRGGSYEQYF	TGTGCCAGCAGTCAAGACAGGGGGGGCTCCTACGAGCAGTACTTC
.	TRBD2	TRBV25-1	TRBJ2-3	CASSERGLRGTGLDTQYF	TGTGCCAGCAGTGAACGAGGGCTGCGGGGGACGGGTCTCGATACGCAGTATTTT
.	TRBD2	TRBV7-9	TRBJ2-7	CASSLEEGLTYEQYF	TGTGCCAGCAGCTTAGAAGAGGGACTAACCTACGAGCAGTACTTC
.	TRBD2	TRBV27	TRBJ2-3	CASSFSASGRSSTDTQYF	TGTGCCAGCAGTTTTAGCGCTAGCGGTCGCTCTAGCACAGATACGCAGTATTTT
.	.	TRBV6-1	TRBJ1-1	CASRQDVVLNTEAFF	TGTGCCAGTCGACAGGACGTCGTTTTGAACACTGAAGCTTTCTTT
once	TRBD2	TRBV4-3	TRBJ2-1	CASSQDEGGRLTYNEQFF	TGCGCCAGCAGCCAAGATGAGGGCGGGAGACTGACCTACAATGAGCAGTTCTTC